This entry concerns a single T cell receptor beta chain. Its antigen is unknown. No qualities accompany the bases; no much larger clone lies one base away. TCRbeta CDR3 regions were amplified from genomic DNA using the immunoSEQ Assay, a bias-controlled multiplex PCR. Per the source publication's procedure: Nucleated cell counts per sample were estimated from amplification of reference gene primers within the assay. To quantify the absolute abundance of each unique TCRbeta CDR3 rearrangement, sequence reads were collapsed and filtered. Productive Simpson clonality was computed per sample as the square root of Simpson's diversity index over productive rearrangements. The table was pulled from immuneACCESS by TCRdb, which kept in-frame rearrangements only. Such tables lose some clones; where checked, under half of the loss comes from unresolved V genes, and the rest has no known cause. Clonal size and the V and J genes are those of that table, whereas D and trimming came from the DNA. The sample data list a few hundred thousand clones, and roughly nine tenths of these were observed just once. Clones ranked in the top ten supply 0.95% to 1.5% of the sample.

The data are from a study of blood T cell repertoires in COVID-19 (dated by TCRdb to the early 2020s). As for the study more broadly: The collaborator samples originated in the United States, Italy and Spain and spanned the acute and convalescent phases of COVID-19. Nearly every sample came with metadata listing a de-identified subject ID, COVID-19 status, age in years and sex. The dataset comprised deeply sampled blood TCRbeta repertoires from subjects exposed to, actively infected with, or recovered from COVID-19. Samples came from the ongoing ImmuneRACE study (first 160 participants) plus 1,254 subjects from 6 global collaborators. The material from the prospective study consisted of cDNA or gDNA derived from T cells, B-cell-depleted T cells, or PBMCs. HLA class I and class II types, where available, came from metadata supplied by the sample provider rather than from assay-based typing. The repertoires were released in a freely available public database intended as a resource for research on the immune response to SARS-CoV-2.

Study-wide conclusions, independent of this receptor: How much clinical and demographic metadata was included differed by source and by participant, and the metadata was provided uncurated.

The collaborating institutions used their own protocols to collect whole blood in K2EDTA tubes. For TCRbeta analysis, collaborators shipped samples in one of three forms: frozen whole blood, isolated PBMCs, or DNA extracted from either of those sample types. Counted from cysteine to phenylalanine, this CDR3 has 12 amino acids. Only CDR3 DNA is held: 36 bases, read in frame from base 1. The germline V gene provides CDR1 MGHDK and CDR2 SYGVNS. Between the V and J ends, shortened by 6 bases and 5 bases respectively, the junction contains 10 bases. Specimen: peripheral blood. The rearranged chain carries TRBV25-1 and TRBJ2-5; the D segment cannot be called with confidence. The origin of this receptor is a man aged 40-55 years with acute or convalescent COVID-19. The CDR3 protein: CASSQRSETQYF. The nucleotide sequence is TGTGCCAGCAGCCAGAGGAGTGAGACCCAGTACTTC.